Following are 17 T cell receptor beta chains from one sample sequenced in a study of T cell responses to AZD1222 COVID-19 vaccine. TCRdb's table, derived via immunoSEQ multiplex PCR, lists solely in-frame clones and lacks some. Among fewer than 200,000 clones listed, around 94% were seen once. The source material was peripheral blood, sampled on day 0 of AZD1222 vaccination. Receptors originate from an adult in good health.

This clone was recorded once. This rearrangement joins TRBV12-3 or TRBV12-4 to TRBJ2-2, with D uncertain. CDR3 length: 13 amino acids. Trimming stripped 3 bases from V and 6 bases from J, with 8 bases between. The CDR3, as DNA: TGTGCCAGCAGTTTTGGGGTAGCCGGGGAGCTGTTTTTT. It specifies CASSFGVAGELFF.

The V and J genes are TRBV19 and TRBJ2-7; 10 bases fit TRBD1. The CDR3 length is 15 residues. The germline V gene has CDR1 LNHDA and CDR2 SQIVND (reference sequence). V dropped 6 bases and J dropped 1; count of bases not matched to a gene: 6. CDR3 region: CASSRDRGSSYEQYF. The CDR3 coding sequence is TGTGCCAGTAGCCGGGACAGGGGTTCGTCCTACGAGCAGTACTTC.

The V gene is TRBV19, the J gene TRBJ2-1; TRBD2 matches at 15 bases. After removal of 2 bases from V and 6 bases from J, the junction contained 11 bases not matched to a gene. Germline assignment: CDR1 LNHDA and CDR2 SQIVND (reference sequence). There are 19 residues in the CDR3. The DNA of the CDR3 is TGTGCCAGTAGTATATCAGCAGGGACTAGCGGGAGGCCGCTCAATGAGCAGTTCTTC. Protein: CASSISAGTSGRPLNEQFF.

Only one count was recorded for this clone. This sequence joins TRBV11-2 and TRBJ1-5; TRBD1 aligns across 8 bases. The CDR3 has 14 amino acids. The germline CDR1 and CDR2 sequences are SGHAT and FQNNGV. J gave up 7 bases and V 3 bases, and 5 bases lay outside the gene matches. The CDR3 loop reads CASSLDRVGQPQHF. CDR3 DNA sequence: TGTGCCAGCAGCTTGGACAGGGTGGGGCAGCCCCAGCATTTT.

This clone is a singleton in its sample. This sequence joins TRBV7-8 and TRBJ1-6; TRBD1 agrees at 7 bases. V trimming: 2 bases; J trimming: 4 bases; junction bases outside the gene matches: 5. Germline V CDR1 and CDR2: SGHVS, FQNEAQ. The CDR3 consists of 16 residues. This chain's CDR3 is CASSLQGDSYNSPLHF. The CDR3 DNA reads TGTGCCAGCAGCTTACAGGGGGACTCTTATAATTCACCCCTCCACTTT. Using reference TRBV7-8 and TRBJ1-6 for the parts outside the CDR3, the full variable domain is GAGVSQSPRYKVAKRGQDVALRCDPISGHVSLFWYQQALGQGPEFLTYFQNEAQLDKSGLPSDRFFAERPEGSVSTLKIQRTQQEDSAVYLCASSLQGDSYNSPLHFGNGTRLTVT.

This chain uses TRBV11-2 with TRBJ2-1; 14 positions match TRBD2. Trimming cost V 5 bases and J 8 bases; bases outside gene matches: 8. Germline V gene lookup returns CDR1 SGHAT and CDR2 FQNNGV. This CDR3 is built from 16 residues. The CDR3 nucleotides are TGTGCCAGCAGCCCAACGGGACTAGCGGGAGTCTATGAGCAGTTCTTC. As protein: CASSPTGLAGVYEQFF. Using reference TRBV11-2 and TRBJ2-1 for the parts outside the CDR3, the full variable domain is EAGVAQSPRYKIIEKRQSVAFWCNPISGHATLYWYQQILGQGPKLLIQFQNNGVVDDSQLPKDRFSAERLKGVDSTLKIQPAKLEDSAVYLCASSPTGLAGVYEQFFGPGTRLTVL.

The rearrangement uses TRBV30 and TRBJ1-4; possible D gene TRBD1, 6 bases. The length of the CDR3 is 13 residues. The V gene's germline CDR1 is GTSNPN and CDR2 SVGIG (reference sequence). V lost 7 bases to trimming and J lost 7 bases, with 16 bases between them. The CDR3 region is CASTRGPSEKLFF. The CDR3 DNA reads TGTGCCTCGACGCGGGGGCCGTCTGAAAAACTGTTTTTT.

This rearrangement joins TRBV5-6 to TRBJ1-4, with 7 bases that match TRBD1. The J segment lost 0 bases and the V segment lost 3 bases, leaving 5 bases of the junction unmatched. This CDR3 contains 16 residues. Germline CDR1 and CDR2: SGHDT and YYEEEE. CDR3 sequence (DNA): TGTGCCAGCAGCTCAAGGGGGCGTACAACTAATGAAAAACTGTTTTTT. Amino acid sequence: CASSSRGRTTNEKLFF.

The chain employs TRBV5-4 and TRBJ2-2; D perhaps matches TRBD2 (5 bases). V was clipped by 1 base and J by 3 bases, with 7 bases between them. This CDR3 spans 14 amino acids. The germline V gene encodes CDR1 SGHNT and CDR2 YYREEE (reference sequence). CDR3 loop: CASSLLGDTGELFF. CDR3 nucleotide sequence: TGTGCCAGCAGCTTGTTGGGAGACACCGGGGAGCTGTTTTTT.

This chain connects TRBV28 to TRBJ2-4; D is possibly TRBD2 (6 bases). CDR1 is MDHEN, CDR2 SYDVKM, per germline. The CDR3 has 15 amino acids. V lost 5 bases and J lost 6, with 17 bases in between. CDR3: CASSEDLDGGNIQYF. In DNA, the CDR3 is TGTGCCAGCAGTGAAGACTTGGACGGGGGAAACATTCAGTACTTC. The entire variable domain, with the rest obtained from reference TRBV28 and TRBJ2-4, is as follows: DVKVTQSSRYLVKRTGEKVFLECVQDMDHENMFWYRQDPGLGLRLIYFSYDVKMKEKGDIPEGYSVSREKKERFSLILESASTNQTSMYLCASSEDLDGGNIQYFGAGTRLSVL.

The chain employs TRBV9 and TRBJ2-3; 8 bases fit TRBD1. Germline trimming cut 3 bases from V and 3 bases from J; bases unmatched to any gene: 6. The CDR3 spans 15 residues. In germline, CDR1 is SGDLS, CDR2 YYNGEE. The CDR3 loop is CASSASGGRTDTQYF. For the CDR3, the DNA is TGTGCCAGCAGCGCTTCAGGGGGCCGGACAGATACGCAGTATTTT.

The V gene is TRBV25-1, the J gene TRBJ1-1, with D unclear. Germline V CDR1 and CDR2: MGHDK, SYGVNS. This CDR3 has 12 residues. The ends were cut back, 7 bases at V and 2 bases at J, with 8 bases in the middle. CDR3 residues: CASISVNTEAFF. The CDR3 DNA follows: TGTGCCAGCATTTCGGTCAACACTGAAGCTTTCTTT. The entire variable domain, with the rest obtained from reference TRBV25-1 and TRBJ1-1, is as follows: EADIYQTPRYLVIGTGKKITLECSQTMGHDKMYWYQQDPGMELHLIHYSYGVNSTEKGDLSSESTVSRIRTEHFPLTLESARPSHTSQYLCASISVNTEAFFGQGTRLTVV.

The rearrangement joins TRBV7-9 to TRBJ1-1, with 7 bases aligning to TRBD1. Germline loops: CDR1 SEHNR, CDR2 FQNEAQ (reference sequence). The junction had 11 bases not matched to a gene; V was cut back by 5 bases and J by 2 bases. CDR3 length equals 16 residues. The CDR3 bases are TGTGCCAGCAGCGGGAAAACAGGGGACTTAAACACTGAAGCTTTCTTT. As protein: CASSGKTGDLNTEAFF.

V usage is TRBV20-1 and J usage is TRBJ1-1; D remains ambiguous. Per the germline V gene, CDR1 is DFQATT and CDR2 is SNEGSKA (reference sequence). The ends were cut back, 6 bases at V and 0 bases at J, with 14 bases in the middle. This CDR3 is built from 14 residues. CDR3 in amino acids: CSASKGNMNTEAFF. CDR3 nucleotide sequence: TGCAGTGCGAGTAAAGGGAACATGAACACTGAAGCTTTCTTT.

This clone turned up a few times. The chain couples TRBV3-1 (or the pseudogene TRBV3-2) to TRBJ1-1, with D maybe TRBD1 (5 bases). Germline lookup yields CDR1 LGHDT and CDR2 YNNKEL (reference sequence). The V end was cut by 7 bases, the J end by 3 bases, with 15 bases between. The CDR3 totals 14 residues. Written as DNA, the CDR3 is TGTGCCAGCAACTCTGGAGGGGCGTACACTGAAGCTTTCTTT. This encodes CASNSGGAYTEAFF.

The J gene is TRBJ1-5, the V gene TRBV7-2; D is perhaps TRBD1 (5 bases). Germline V gene data show CDR1 as SGHTA and CDR2 as FQGNSA. Trimming pared 0 bases from V and 2 bases from J, leaving 5 bases between. The CDR3 covers 14 residues. CDR3 sequence: CASSLAGGNQPQHF. CDR3 bases: TGTGCCAGCAGCTTAGCAGGGGGCAATCAGCCCCAGCATTTT. The variable domain in full, completed from reference TRBV7-2 and TRBJ1-5, reads GAGVSQSPSNKVTEKGKDVELRCDPISGHTALYWYRQSLGQGLEFLIYFQGNSAPDKSGLPSDRFSAERTGGSVSTLTIQRTQQEDSAVYLCASSLAGGNQPQHFGDGTRLSIL.

The chain joins TRBV5-6 to TRBJ1-6, with D unresolved. This CDR3 has 16 residues. Trimming cost V 0 bases and J 3 bases, with 10 bases left between them. CDR1 and CDR2 (germline): SGHDT, YYEEEE. CDR3 in DNA: TGTGCCAGCAGCTTGGCGGCGGACTTCTATAATTCACCCCTCCACTTT. Protein: CASSLAADFYNSPLHF.